The subject of this entry is one T cell receptor beta chain. Its antigen is still unknown. The record originates from a study of T cell responses to AZD1222 COVID-19 vaccine. Germline CDR1 and CDR2: LGHDT and YNNKEL (reference sequence). Trimming took off 1 base at V and 10 bases at J, with 16 bases between the two ends. CDR3 length: 15 residues. Study results and caveats: It was only a handful of AZD1222 recipients who were seropositive at baseline. Targets within unmutated variant regions were reportedly found for nearly half of spike-specific TCRs. Spike-specific TCR breadth and depth were elevated following two AZD1222 doses. The CD4 TCRs associated with vaccination extended across spike and predominated at 160-218 and 743-854.

Method: immunoSEQ multiplex PCR; TCRdb's copy keeps in-frame clones and lacks some. The table has around 70,000 clones, 88% seen once; the top ten hold 4% to 5%. The receptor's source is an adult who received the MenACWY meningococcal vaccine as a control. The source was peripheral blood, collected 28 days after the second dose of the MenACWY control vaccine. The chain combines TRBV3-1 (or the pseudogene TRBV3-2) with TRBJ1-4, with D unclear. CDR3 protein: CASSQVRPGLGKLFF. The DNA for the CDR3 is TGTGCCAGCAGCCAAGTTAGGCCCGGGTTAGGAAAACTGTTTTTT.